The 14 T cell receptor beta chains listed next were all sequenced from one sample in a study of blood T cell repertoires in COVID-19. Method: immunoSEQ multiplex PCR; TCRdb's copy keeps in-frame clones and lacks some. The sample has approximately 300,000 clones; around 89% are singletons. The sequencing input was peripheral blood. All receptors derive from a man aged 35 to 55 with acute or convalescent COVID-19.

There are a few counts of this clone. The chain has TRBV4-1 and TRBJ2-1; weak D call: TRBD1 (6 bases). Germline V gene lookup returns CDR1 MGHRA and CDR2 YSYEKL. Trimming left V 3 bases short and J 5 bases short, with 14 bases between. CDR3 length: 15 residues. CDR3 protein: CASSQWGQRDNEQFF. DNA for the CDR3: TGCGCCAGCAGCCAGTGGGGGCAAAGGGACAATGAGCAGTTCTTC.

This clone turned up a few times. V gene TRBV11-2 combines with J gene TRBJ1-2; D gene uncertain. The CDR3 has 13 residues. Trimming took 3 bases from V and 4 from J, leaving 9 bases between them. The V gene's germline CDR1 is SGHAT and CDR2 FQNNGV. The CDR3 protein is CASSLPGTYGYTF. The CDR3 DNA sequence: TGTGCCAGCAGCTTGCCAGGCACCTATGGCTACACCTTC.

Here the CDR3 reads CASSRQGYGYTF. The DNA of the CDR3 is TGTGCCAGCAGCCGGCAGGGCTATGGCTACACCTTC. J is TRBJ1-2 and V is TRBV3-1 (or the pseudogene TRBV3-2); tentative D call: TRBD1 (5 bases). The germline V gene has CDR1 LGHDT and CDR2 YNNKEL (reference sequence). This CDR3 has 12 residues. V lost 4 bases and J lost 4, with 7 bases in between.

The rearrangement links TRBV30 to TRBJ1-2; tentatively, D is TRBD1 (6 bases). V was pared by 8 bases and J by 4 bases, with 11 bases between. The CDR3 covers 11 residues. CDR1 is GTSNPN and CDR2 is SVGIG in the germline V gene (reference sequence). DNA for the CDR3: TGTGCCGGCCAGGGGTCCTATGGCTACACCTTC. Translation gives CAGQGSYGYTF.

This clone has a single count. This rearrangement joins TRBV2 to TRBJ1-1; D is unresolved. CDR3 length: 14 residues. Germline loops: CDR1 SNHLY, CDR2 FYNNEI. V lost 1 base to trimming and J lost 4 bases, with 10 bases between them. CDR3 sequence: CASSEEAGVTEAFF. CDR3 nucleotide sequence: TGTGCCAGCAGTGAAGAAGCGGGCGTCACTGAAGCTTTCTTT.

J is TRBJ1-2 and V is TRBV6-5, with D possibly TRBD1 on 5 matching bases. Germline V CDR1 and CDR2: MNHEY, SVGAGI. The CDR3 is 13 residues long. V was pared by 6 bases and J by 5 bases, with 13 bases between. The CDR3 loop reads CASSAERQYGYTF. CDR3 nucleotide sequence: TGTGCCAGCAGCGCTGAGAGACAGTATGGCTACACCTTC.

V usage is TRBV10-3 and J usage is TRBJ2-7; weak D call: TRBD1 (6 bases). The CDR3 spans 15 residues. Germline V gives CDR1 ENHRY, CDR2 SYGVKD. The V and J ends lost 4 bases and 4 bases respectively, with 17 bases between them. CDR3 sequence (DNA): TGTGCCATCAGTGGCGAAGGGACAAAGTTTTACGAGCAGTACTTC. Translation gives CAISGEGTKFYEQYF.

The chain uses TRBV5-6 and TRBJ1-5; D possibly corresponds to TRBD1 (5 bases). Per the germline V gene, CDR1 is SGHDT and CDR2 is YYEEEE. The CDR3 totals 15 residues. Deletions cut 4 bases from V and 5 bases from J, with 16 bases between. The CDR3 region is CASSRSGTAYQPQHF. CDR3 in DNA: TGTGCCAGCAGCCGGAGCGGGACTGCATATCAGCCCCAGCATTTT.

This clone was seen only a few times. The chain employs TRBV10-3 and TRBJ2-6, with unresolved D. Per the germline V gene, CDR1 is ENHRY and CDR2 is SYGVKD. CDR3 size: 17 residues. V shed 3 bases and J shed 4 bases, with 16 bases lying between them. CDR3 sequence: CAISDAKHPRGANVLTF. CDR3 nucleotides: TGTGCCATCAGTGATGCAAAGCACCCGAGGGGGGCCAACGTCCTGACTTTC.

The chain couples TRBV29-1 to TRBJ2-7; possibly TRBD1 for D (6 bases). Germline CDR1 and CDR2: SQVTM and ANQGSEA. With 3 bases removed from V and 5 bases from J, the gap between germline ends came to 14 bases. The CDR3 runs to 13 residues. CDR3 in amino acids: CSVDIQGLNEQYF. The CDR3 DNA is TGCAGCGTTGACATACAGGGATTAAACGAGCAGTACTTC.

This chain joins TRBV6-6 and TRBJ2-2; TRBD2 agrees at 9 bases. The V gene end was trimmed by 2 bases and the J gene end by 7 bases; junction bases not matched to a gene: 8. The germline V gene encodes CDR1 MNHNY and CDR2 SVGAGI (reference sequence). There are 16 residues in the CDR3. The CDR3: CASSYGASGAVGELFF. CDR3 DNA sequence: TGTGCCAGCAGTTACGGGGCTAGCGGGGCGGTCGGGGAGCTGTTTTTT.

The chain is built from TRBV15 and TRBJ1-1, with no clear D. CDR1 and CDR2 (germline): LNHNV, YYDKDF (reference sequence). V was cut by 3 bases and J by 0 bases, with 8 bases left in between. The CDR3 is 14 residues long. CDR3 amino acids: CATSSLLMNTEAFF. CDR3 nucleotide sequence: TGTGCCACCAGCAGTCTCCTTATGAACACTGAAGCTTTCTTT.

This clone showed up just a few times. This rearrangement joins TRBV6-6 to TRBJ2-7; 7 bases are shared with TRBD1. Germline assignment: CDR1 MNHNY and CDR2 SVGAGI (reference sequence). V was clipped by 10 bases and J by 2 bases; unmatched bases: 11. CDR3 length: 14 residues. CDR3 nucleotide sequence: TGTGCCACCCGAGGGGGACAGCAGACCTACGAGCAGTACTTC. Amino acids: CATRGGQQTYEQYF.

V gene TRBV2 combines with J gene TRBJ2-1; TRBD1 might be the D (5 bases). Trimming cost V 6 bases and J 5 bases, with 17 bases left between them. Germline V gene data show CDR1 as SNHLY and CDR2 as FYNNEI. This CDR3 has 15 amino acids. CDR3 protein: CASRPRRQYHNEQFF. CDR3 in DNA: TGTGCCAGCAGGCCTAGGAGACAGTACCACAATGAGCAGTTCTTC.